These 22 T cell receptor beta chains originate from one sample sequenced in a study of OX40 agonist ivuxolimab in advanced cancers. The assay was immunoSEQ multiplex PCR, and TCRdb's table has in-frame clones only and misses some. This sample has 45,000 to 55,000 clones; less than 85% occur once, and the top ten carry roughly 1.1%. The sequenced sample was CD4+ or CD8+ T cells sorted from blood, obtained in a trial of the OX40 agonist ivuxolimab. Receptors originate from an adult with an advanced solid tumor such as melanoma, head and neck, liver or kidney cancer.

The chain couples TRBV30 to TRBJ1-6; 9 positions agree with TRBD1. Germline V gives CDR1 GTSNPN, CDR2 SVGIG (reference sequence). Trimming cost V 4 bases and J 6 bases; bases outside gene matches: 10. The CDR3 totals 16 residues. This CDR3 is CAWIVQGAHPNSPLHF. CDR3 bases: TGTGCCTGGATCGTACAGGGGGCGCACCCTAATTCACCCCTCCACTTT.

The chain is built from TRBV7-9 and TRBJ2-7; 9 positions match TRBD1. V shed 5 bases and J 5 bases; nucleotides not matched to a gene: 7. The CDR3 totals 14 residues. CDR1 is SEHNR, CDR2 FQNEAQ, per germline (reference sequence). CDR3 protein: CASSPDRGFDEQYF. In DNA, the CDR3 is TGTGCCAGCAGCCCGGACAGGGGTTTCGACGAGCAGTACTTC.

The chain carries TRBV2 and TRBJ1-2, with D unresolved. The V and J ends lost 11 bases and 4 bases respectively, with 11 bases between them. The V gene's germline CDR1 is SNHLY and CDR2 FYNNEI. The CDR3 extends over 11 amino acids. The CDR3 DNA is TGTGCCTCTCGAGGCCCCTATGGCTACACCTTC. Protein sequence: CASRGPYGYTF.

This chain links TRBV2 with TRBJ2-6, with no clear D. The CDR3 consists of 18 residues. V was shortened by 7 bases and J by 0 bases, with 19 bases between the two germline ends. The germline V gene encodes CDR1 SNHLY and CDR2 FYNNEI. CDR3 nucleotides: TGTGCCAGCACCGATCGGCGGCCAAAGAACTCTGGGGCCAACGTCCTGACTTTC. Protein sequence: CASTDRRPKNSGANVLTF.

The CDR3 loop is CASSMEVSSYNEQFF. The CDR3 DNA follows: TGTGCCAGTAGTATGGAGGTGAGCTCCTACAATGAGCAGTTCTTC. The chain links TRBV19 to TRBJ2-1, with D possibly matching TRBD2 (5 bases). The CDR3 sequence is 15 residues long. Trimming pared 3 bases from V and 0 bases from J, leaving 9 bases between. CDR1 and CDR2 (germline): LNHDA, SQIVND (reference sequence).

This clone came up once. The CDR3 DNA sequence: TGCGCCAGCAGCCAAGAATACGGTGTAGAAGGGAGCTACACCTTC. This gives the protein CASSQEYGVEGSYTF. The chain couples TRBV4-3 to TRBJ1-2; D is ambiguous. Trimming pared 0 bases from V and 9 bases from J, leaving 17 bases between. The CDR3 runs 15 residues. CDR1 is LGHNA and CDR2 is YSLEER in the germline V gene.

V usage is TRBV9 and J usage is TRBJ1-4; no clear D. CDR3 length equals 17 residues. V lost 0 bases and J lost 8, with 20 bases in between. Germline assignment: CDR1 SGDLS and CDR2 YYNGEE. CDR3 sequence reads: CASSVGIGRWGREKLFF. In DNA, the CDR3 is TGTGCCAGCAGCGTAGGGATAGGGCGCTGGGGAAGGGAAAAACTGTTTTTT.

The chain employs TRBV9 and TRBJ2-1; D unclear. This CDR3 region has 11 residues. Germline V gives CDR1 SGDLS, CDR2 YYNGEE. V lost 10 bases, J lost 5 bases, and 10 bases lay in between. DNA of the CDR3: TGTGCCTCCTCATGGGACAATGAGCAGTTCTTC. This sequence encodes CASSWDNEQFF.

The gene calls are TRBV5-4 and TRBJ1-1, with D maybe TRBD1 (5 bases). Trimming stripped 3 bases from V and 6 bases from J, with 27 bases between. The CDR3 runs 18 residues. Germline loops: CDR1 SGHNT, CDR2 YYREEE (reference sequence). CDR3 DNA: TGTGCCAGCAGCTCCGTGGGGGGGAGCGGTCCGATAGAGGCTGAAGCTTTCTTT. This encodes CASSSVGGSGPIEAEAFF.

The rearrangement joins TRBV16 to TRBJ2-7; TRBD2 matches 7 bases. The CDR3 length is 13 residues. J gave up 2 bases and V 2 bases, and 0 bases lay outside the gene matches. Germline V CDR1 and CDR2: KGHSY, FQNENV. In DNA form, the CDR3 reads TGTGCCAGCAGCCAAGGGAGGGCCTACGAGCAGTACTTC. Residues: CASSQGRAYEQYF.

The J gene is TRBJ2-2, the V gene TRBV14; D remains unclear. The germline CDR1 and CDR2 sequences are SGHDN and FVKESK. CDR3 size: 15 residues. V gave up 2 bases and J gave up 4 bases, with 11 bases separating them. Here the CDR3 DNA reads TGTGCCAGCAGCCAAAAGGTGGGCGGCACCGGGGAGCTGTTTTTT. Translation: CASSQKVGGTGELFF.

The genes are TRBV5-4 and TRBJ2-7; 9 positions agree with TRBD2. The V segment lost 5 bases and the J segment 0 bases; nucleotides outside the gene matches: 12. Germline V gene data show CDR1 as SGHNT and CDR2 as YYREEE (reference sequence). There are 17 residues in the CDR3. The CDR3 spells CASSLGTGTSTSYEQYF. The CDR3 DNA reads TGTGCCAGCAGTCTCGGGACCGGGACTAGCACCTCCTACGAGCAGTACTTC.

V usage is TRBV7-8 and J usage is TRBJ2-7; no definite D call. V lost 1 base, J lost 5 bases, and 6 bases lay in between. The CDR3 has 12 residues. Germline-derived CDR1 and CDR2 are SGHVS and FQNEAQ. CDR3 DNA sequence: TGTGCCAGCAGCTTAGGGTATGACGAGCAGTACTTC. The encoded protein is CASSLGYDEQYF.

The rearrangement joins TRBV28 to TRBJ2-1, with TRBD2 identical over 8 bases. Germline CDR1 is MDHEN and CDR2 is SYDVKM. CDR3 size: 16 residues. After removal of 8 bases from V and 7 bases from J, the junction contained 16 bases not matched to a gene. The CDR3 sequence: CASPDPLRGDGNEQFF. The CDR3, as DNA: TGTGCCAGCCCCGATCCGTTGCGGGGGGATGGGAATGAGCAGTTCTTC. Full variable domain (rest looked up from reference TRBV28 and TRBJ2-1): DVKVTQSSRYLVKRTGEKVFLECVQDMDHENMFWYRQDPGLGLRLIYFSYDVKMKEKGDIPEGYSVSREKKERFSLILESASTNQTSMYLCASPDPLRGDGNEQFFGPGTRLTVL.

The genes are TRBV30 and TRBJ2-5; 8 bases are a match to TRBD1. The length of the CDR3 is 15 residues. Per the germline V gene, CDR1 is GTSNPN and CDR2 is SVGIG (reference sequence). With 1 base clipped from V and 1 base from J, the junction kept 5 bases outside the gene matches. CDR3 nucleotide sequence: TGTGCCTGGAGTGCCATCCAGGGGGCCCAAGAGACCCAGTACTTC. This encodes CAWSAIQGAQETQYF.

V is TRBV7-3 and J is TRBJ2-5; 7 bases are shared with TRBD2. The CDR3 spans 14 residues. V lost 4 bases, J lost 0 bases, and 2 bases stayed unmatched. From germline, CDR1 is SGHTA and CDR2 FQGTGA. The CDR3 loop reads CASSSAGYQETQYF. In DNA form, the CDR3 reads TGTGCCAGCAGCTCAGCGGGGTACCAAGAGACCCAGTACTTC.

J is TRBJ1-5 and V is TRBV23-1; perhaps TRBD1 as D (6 bases). TRBV23-1 is annotated as an ORF whose role is uncertain. This CDR3 comprises 19 residues. V lost 2 bases to trimming and J lost 0 bases, with 20 bases between them. The CDR3 sequence is CASSQTGSIRTYSNQPQHF. As DNA, the CDR3 is TGCGCCAGCAGTCAAACAGGGAGTATTCGGACATATAGCAATCAGCCCCAGCATTTT.

DNA of the CDR3: TGCGCCAGCAGCCAAAACCTATTAGCGGGAGGGCGGGGAGATACGCAGTATTTT. This codes for CASSQNLLAGGRGDTQYF. The chain links TRBV4-1 to TRBJ2-3; the match to TRBD2 covers 11 bases. From germline, CDR1 is MGHRA and CDR2 YSYEKL. V lost 2 bases and J lost 5; bases outside the gene matches: 12. CDR3 length: 18 amino acids.

The V and J genes are TRBV7-2 and TRBJ2-5, with 11 bases aligning to TRBD2. J lost 2 bases, V lost 2 bases, and 4 bases had no gene match. Germline loops: CDR1 SGHTA, CDR2 FQGNSA. The CDR3 is 16 residues long. Here the CDR3 reads CASSLYGLAGQETQYF. The CDR3 DNA reads TGTGCCAGCAGCTTATACGGACTAGCGGGTCAAGAGACCCAGTACTTC.

This clone was seen more than once but under ten times. The chain employs TRBV13 and TRBJ2-5; tentatively, D is TRBD1 (6 bases). The CDR3 is made up of 16 amino acids. Germline V gene lookup returns CDR1 PRHDT and CDR2 FYEKMQ (reference sequence). Trimming removed 2 bases at V and 0 bases at J, with 13 bases between. CDR3 region: CASSLSQAGDQETQYF. The CDR3 DNA reads as TGTGCCAGCAGCTTAAGTCAGGCAGGGGACCAAGAGACCCAGTACTTC.

This clone appeared a single time. The rearrangement uses TRBV11-2 and TRBJ2-7, with 7 positions matching TRBD2. This CDR3 spans 16 amino acids. Looked up from germline, CDR1 is SGHAT and CDR2 is FQNNGV. V lost 4 bases and J lost 0; bases outside the gene matches: 9. The CDR3 reads CASSSRASGSSYEQYF. The CDR3 DNA is TGTGCCAGCAGCTCCCGGGCTAGCGGAAGCTCCTACGAGCAGTACTTC.

This clone was recorded only once. The chain combines TRBV5-1 with TRBJ1-1; tentative D call: TRBD1 (6 bases). V was clipped by 4 bases and J by 2 bases, with 15 bases between them. Germline V CDR1 and CDR2: SGHRS, YFSETQ. The CDR3 runs to 15 residues. This CDR3 is CASSLNDRLNTEAFF. CDR3 in DNA: TGCGCCAGCAGCCTGAATGACAGGCTCAACACTGAAGCTTTCTTT. The variable domain in full, completed from reference TRBV5-1 and TRBJ1-1, reads KAGVTQTPRYLIKTRGQQVTLSCSPISGHRSVSWYQQTPGQGLQFLFEYFSETQRNKGNFPGRFSGRQFSNSRSEMNVSTLELGDSALYLCASSLNDRLNTEAFFGQGTRLTVV.